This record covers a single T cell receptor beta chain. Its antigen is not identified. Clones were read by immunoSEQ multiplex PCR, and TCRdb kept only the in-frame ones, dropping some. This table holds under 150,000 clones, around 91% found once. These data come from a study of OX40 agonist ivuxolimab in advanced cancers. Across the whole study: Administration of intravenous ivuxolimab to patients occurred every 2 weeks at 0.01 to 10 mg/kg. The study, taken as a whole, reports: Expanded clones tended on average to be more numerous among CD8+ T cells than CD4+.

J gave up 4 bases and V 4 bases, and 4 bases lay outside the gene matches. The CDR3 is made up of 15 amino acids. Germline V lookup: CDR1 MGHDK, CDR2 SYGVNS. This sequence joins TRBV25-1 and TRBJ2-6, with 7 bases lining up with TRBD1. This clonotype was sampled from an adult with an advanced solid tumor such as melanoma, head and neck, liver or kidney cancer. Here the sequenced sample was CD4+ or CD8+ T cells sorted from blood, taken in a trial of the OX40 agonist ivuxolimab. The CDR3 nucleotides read TGTGCCAGCAGTGTCGACAGGGCCGGGGCCAACGTCCTGACTTTC. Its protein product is CASSVDRAGANVLTF. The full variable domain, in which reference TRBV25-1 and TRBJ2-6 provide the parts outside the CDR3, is EADIYQTPRYLVIGTGKKITLECSQTMGHDKMYWYQQDPGMELHLIHYSYGVNSTEKGDLSSESTVSRIRTEHFPLTLESARPSHTSQYLCASSVDRAGANVLTFGAGSRLTVL.